One TCR beta chain is described in this entry. Its specificity is unknown. Only in-frame clones appear in the TCRdb table, and some are missing; sequencing was by immunoSEQ multiplex PCR. The table lists roughly 2.5 million clones, roughly nine tenths of them singletons. This record comes from a study of shared clonotypes between healthy human individuals. On the study more broadly: Per donor, CD8 memory used one plate, CD8 naive used two, CD4 memory used three and CD4 naive used three.

Each of the donors was a healthy adult who was HIV-negative and had not had a recent acute infection or vaccination. Adult Caucasians living in Nashville, Tennessee made up all of the donors. Overall study findings and caveats: Naive subsets typically showed greater estimated richness than memory subsets.

Trimming left V 0 bases short and J 4 bases short, with 12 bases between. Germline V gene lookup returns CDR1 WNHNN and CDR2 SYGVQD (reference sequence). This CDR3 spans 15 amino acids. The rearrangement uses TRBV10-1 and TRBJ1-1, with D tentatively TRBD1 (5 bases). The source is a young man in good health. The sequencing sample was made of naive CD4+ T cells sorted from blood. Regarding subset: CD45RA+ positively selected. The CDR3 bases are TGCGCCAGCAGTGAGTCGAGGGGCTCCCGCACTGAAGCTTTCTTT. Encoded protein: CASSESRGSRTEAFF.